This T cell receptor beta chain was sequenced during a study of OX40 agonist ivuxolimab in advanced cancers. At the level of the whole study: Ivuxolimab was a fully human IgG2 agonistic monoclonal antibody targeting the costimulatory receptor OX40 (CD134). In the dose-escalation cohort, 70% to 90% of patients were male, and the mean age was 60 years with a range of about 23 to 79. Partial responses occurred in three dose-escalation patients, of whom one had hepatocellular carcinoma and two had cutaneous melanoma. Of the 50 to 55 dose-escalation patients, hepatocellular carcinoma was present in about 20, melanoma in some 15, renal cell carcinoma in 9 and head and neck cancer in 9. The paper describes the monotherapy dose-escalation part (N of about 54 patients) of the phase I trial of ivuxolimab. Peripheral TCRbeta sequencing was intended to test whether TCR sequence diversity was altered and clonal T-cell expansion was caused by ivuxolimab. Intravenous ivuxolimab was administered to patients every 2 weeks at six dose levels: 0.01, 0.1, 0.3, 1.5, 3 and 10 mg/kg. Prior anti-PD-1, anti-PD-L1 or anti-CTLA-4 therapy was permitted, and checkpoint inhibitors had been received by 40% to 50% of dose-escalation patients.

Patients with a history of autoimmune disease or receiving systemic immunosuppression were excluded from the trial. Peripheral blood for TCR sequencing was collected from all dose cohorts at baseline, on cycle 4 day 1, and on cycle 7 day 1. Samples came from an open-label, multicenter, first-in-human phase I dose-escalation trial of ivuxolimab. Adults with locally advanced or metastatic melanoma, renal cell, hepatocellular, or head and neck squamous cell carcinoma were enrolled in the trial. Before TCR sequencing, CD4+ T cells and CD8+ T cells from peripheral blood were sorted into separate populations. Overall study outcomes, separate from this receptor: Low levels of normalized T-cell clonal expansion were also seen in some patients who did not respond. In the 0.1-3.0 mg/kg groups, partial responders were among the patients with the lowest normalized peripheral clonal expansion, particularly in CD8+ T cells. At doses of 0.1 to 3.0 mg/kg, clonal expansion of both CD4+ and CD8+ T cells in blood was seen between baseline and week 6. After ivuxolimab, CD8+ T cells had more expanded clones than CD4+ T cells on average. The antigen specificity of the peripheral T cells that underwent clonal expansion was not determined.

The germline V gene encodes CDR1 ENHRY and CDR2 SYGVKD. There are 14 amino acids in the CDR3, from cysteine to phenylalanine inclusive. Only CDR3 DNA is held: 42 bases, read in frame from base 1. V is cut by 6 bases and J by 8 bases, and the space between the germline ends is 17 bases. In regard to this clone: Its cognate antigen has yet to be identified. No per-base quality is available; no much larger clone lies one base away.

Genomic DNA was extracted from sorted cells for sequencing of the TCRbeta CDR3 region. TCRbeta CDR3 regions were sequenced using the immunoSEQ Assay. In its TCRdb copy, this immuneACCESS table keeps in-frame sequences only and misses some clones. Where compared with another copy, unresolved V genes explain less than half of these, and the others have no known cause. For this sample there are 65,000 to 95,000 clones; about 94% appear just once. The top ten hold roughly a tenth of the sample. The TCR originated in an adult with an advanced solid tumor such as melanoma, head and neck, liver or kidney cancer. Here the sequenced sample was CD4+ or CD8+ T cells sorted from blood, taken in a trial of the OX40 agonist ivuxolimab. This receptor chain uses TRBV10-3 and TRBJ2-1; the D gene is tentatively TRBD1 or TRBD2, each matching 5 bases. The CDR3: CAISGTHREDEQFF. The nucleotides read TGTGCCATCAGCGGGACCCACCGTGAGGATGAGCAGTTCTTC.